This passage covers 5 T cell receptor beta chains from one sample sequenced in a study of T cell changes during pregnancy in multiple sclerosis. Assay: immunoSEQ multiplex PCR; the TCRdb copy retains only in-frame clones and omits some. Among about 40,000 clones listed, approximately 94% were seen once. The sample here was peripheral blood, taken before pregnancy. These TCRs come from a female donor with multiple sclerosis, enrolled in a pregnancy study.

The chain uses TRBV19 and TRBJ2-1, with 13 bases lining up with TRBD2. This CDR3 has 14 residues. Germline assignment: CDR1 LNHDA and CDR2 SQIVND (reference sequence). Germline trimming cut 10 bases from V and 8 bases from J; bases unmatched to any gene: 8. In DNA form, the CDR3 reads TGTGCCACACTAGCGGGAGGGCTCGGCGATGAGCAGTTCTTC. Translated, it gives CATLAGGLGDEQFF. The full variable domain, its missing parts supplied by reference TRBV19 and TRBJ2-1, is DGGITQSPKYLFRKEGQNVTLSCEQNLNHDAMYWYRQDPGQGLRLIYYSQIVNDFQKGDIAEGYSVSREKKESFPLTVTSAQKNPTAFYLCATLAGGLGDEQFFGPGTRLTVL.

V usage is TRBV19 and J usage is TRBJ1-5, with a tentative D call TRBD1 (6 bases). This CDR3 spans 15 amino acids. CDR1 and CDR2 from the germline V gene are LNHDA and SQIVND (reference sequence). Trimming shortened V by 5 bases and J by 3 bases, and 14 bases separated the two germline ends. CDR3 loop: CASSPGEADNQPQHF. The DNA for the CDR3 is TGTGCCAGTAGTCCAGGGGAAGCGGACAATCAGCCCCAGCATTTT.

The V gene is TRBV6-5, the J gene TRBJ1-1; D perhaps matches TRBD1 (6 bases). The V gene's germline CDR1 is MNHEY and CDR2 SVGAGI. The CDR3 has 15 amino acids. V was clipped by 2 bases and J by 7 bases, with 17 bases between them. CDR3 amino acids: CASSYDGQSQVEAFF. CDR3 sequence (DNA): TGTGCCAGCAGTTACGACGGACAGTCCCAGGTTGAAGCTTTCTTT.

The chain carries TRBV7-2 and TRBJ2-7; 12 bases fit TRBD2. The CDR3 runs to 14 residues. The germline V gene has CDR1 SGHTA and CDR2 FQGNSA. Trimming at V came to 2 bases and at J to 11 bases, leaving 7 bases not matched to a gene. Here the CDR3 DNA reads TGTGCCAGCAGCTTACTAGCGGGAGGGTCCGGGGAGTACTTC. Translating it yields CASSLLAGGSGEYF. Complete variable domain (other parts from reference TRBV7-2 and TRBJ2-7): GAGVSQSPSNKVTEKGKDVELRCDPISGHTALYWYRQSLGQGLEFLIYFQGNSAPDKSGLPSDRFSAERTGGSVSTLTIQRTQQEDSAVYLCASSLLAGGSGEYFGPGTRLTVT.

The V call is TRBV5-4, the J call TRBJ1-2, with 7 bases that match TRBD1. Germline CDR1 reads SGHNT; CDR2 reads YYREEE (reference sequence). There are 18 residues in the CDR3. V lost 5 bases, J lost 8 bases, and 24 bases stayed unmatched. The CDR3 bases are TGTGCCAGCAGTAGGTACGGGTACAGGGGATCCTCTATCGGCGGCTACACCTTC. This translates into CASSRYGYRGSSIGGYTF.